This passage covers 19 T cell receptor beta chains from one sample sequenced in a study of Ad26.COV2.S vaccination and SARS-CoV-2 variants. Profiling relied on immunoSEQ multiplex PCR, and the TCRdb table lists in-frame clones only, not all of them. The sample lists about 400,000 clones, around 89% occurring once. Treatment: 19 received Ad26.COV2.S at low or high dose, single or two shots; about five received placebo; per-sample allocation not given. Day 63 following the first vaccine or placebo injection was when the samples were taken. The sequenced sample was peripheral blood, obtained in a trial of Ad26.COV2.S vaccine versus placebo. The receptor set was obtained from a person aged 18-60 years who received the Ad26.COV2.S COVID-19 vaccine or a placebo.

The chain links TRBV10-1 to TRBJ2-2; D gene ambiguous. This CDR3 comprises 13 residues. Germline-derived CDR1 and CDR2 are WNHNN and SYGVQD (reference sequence). V dropped 9 bases and J dropped 2 bases, with 10 bases sitting between them. The CDR3: CARGPINTGELFF. The CDR3 DNA is TGCGCCAGAGGCCCAATAAACACCGGGGAGCTGTTTTTT.

The rearrangement links TRBV6-2 or TRBV6-3 to TRBJ2-5, with D possibly being TRBD2 (6 bases). The CDR3 is 19 amino acids. Per germline, CDR1 MNHEY and CDR2 SVGEGT. Trimming took 2 bases from V and 4 from J, leaving 26 bases between them. As DNA, the CDR3 is TGTGCCAGCAGTTACGGGGCTTATGGGGGAGGACCTCTTGGAGAGACCCAGTACTTC. It yields the protein CASSYGAYGGGPLGETQYF.

A few counts support this clone. V usage is TRBV12-3 or TRBV12-4 and J usage is TRBJ1-5; TRBD1 matches 7 bases. The V and J ends lost 3 bases and 10 bases, in that order; junction bases with no gene match: 6. The length of the CDR3 is 13 residues. The CDR3 nucleotides read TGTGCCAGCAGTTTGGACAGGTTTTTACCCCAGCATTTT. Its translation: CASSLDRFLPQHF.

The rearrangement joins TRBV28 to TRBJ2-1, with unresolved D. There are 15 residues in the CDR3. With 2 bases removed from V and 2 bases from J, the gap between germline ends came to 10 bases. Germline loops: CDR1 MDHEN, CDR2 SYDVKM. CDR3 residues: CASSLTTSTYNEQFF. CDR3 sequence (DNA): TGTGCCAGCAGTTTAACTACCTCCACCTACAATGAGCAGTTCTTC.

This clone was observed once. The chain has TRBV10-3 and TRBJ1-2, with D tentatively TRBD1 (6 bases). Germline lookup yields CDR1 ENHRY and CDR2 SYGVKD. V lost 3 bases and J lost 6, with 8 bases in between. The CDR3 is 12 residues long. CDR3 loop: CAISERGDGYTF. In DNA form, the CDR3 reads TGTGCCATCAGTGAAAGGGGGGATGGCTACACCTTC.

The chain recombines TRBV2 with TRBJ2-5, with D perhaps TRBD1 (6 bases). Trimming pared 6 bases from V and 4 bases from J, leaving 15 bases between. This CDR3 has 14 amino acids. Germline loops: CDR1 SNHLY, CDR2 FYNNEI. The CDR3 DNA follows: TGTGCCAGCAGAAAAACAGGGATCGTAGAGACCCAGTACTTC. Amino acids: CASRKTGIVETQYF. The full variable domain, rest sourced from reference TRBV2 and TRBJ2-5, is EPEVTQTPSHQVTQMGQEVILRCVPISNHLYFYWYRQILGQKVEFLVSFYNNEISEKSEIFDDQFSVERPDGSNFTLKIRSTKLEDSAMYFCASRKTGIVETQYFGPGTRLLVL.

The rearrangement uses TRBV7-2 and TRBJ2-2; D not resolved. The CDR3 has 15 amino acids. Germline V gives CDR1 SGHTA, CDR2 FQGNSA. The V end lost 7 bases, the J end lost 7 bases, and 19 bases lay between the germline ends. In DNA form, the CDR3 reads TGTGCCAGCAACACCGGGTCCTCGGCCGGCGGGGAGCTGTTTTTT. As protein: CASNTGSSAGGELFF. Full variable domain (rest looked up from reference TRBV7-2 and TRBJ2-2): GAGVSQSPSNKVTEKGKDVELRCDPISGHTALYWYRQSLGQGLEFLIYFQGNSAPDKSGLPSDRFSAERTGGSVSTLTIQRTQQEDSAVYLCASNTGSSAGGELFFGEGSRLTVL.

In this sample, this clone turned up once. The chain couples TRBV5-8 to TRBJ1-4, with D hard to call. CDR3 length equals 16 residues. Trimming pared 3 bases from V and 0 bases from J, leaving 12 bases between. Germline V gene data show CDR1 as SGHTS and CDR2 as YDEGEE. The CDR3 region has the DNA TGTGCCAGCAGCTACCTGCAGACTGCAACTAATGAAAAACTGTTTTTT. This gives the protein CASSYLQTATNEKLFF.

The chain combines TRBV28 with TRBJ1-2; D is unresolved. The CDR3 runs to 12 residues. Germline lookup yields CDR1 MDHEN and CDR2 SYDVKM. V was shortened by 6 bases and J by 9 bases, with 14 bases between the two germline ends. The DNA of the CDR3 is TGTGCCAGCAGACCTGGACTCATGAGCTACACCTTC. Translated, it gives CASRPGLMSYTF.

The chain uses TRBV29-1 and TRBJ1-2; D remains unclear. This CDR3 is 13 amino acids long. Trimming removed 5 bases at V and 5 bases at J, with 15 bases between. Looked up from germline, CDR1 is SQVTM and CDR2 is ANQGSEA. CDR3 nucleotide sequence: TGCAGCGTTATTCCGGTCGGGTCGTATGGCTACACCTTC. Protein product: CSVIPVGSYGYTF.

The chain couples TRBV24-1 to TRBJ2-5, with D maybe TRBD1 (5 bases). V was shortened by 4 bases and J by 4 bases, with 15 bases between the two germline ends. The CDR3 totals 15 residues. Looked up from germline, CDR1 is KGHDR and CDR2 is SFDVKD. CDR3 sequence reads: CATSDPGRGGETQYF. The CDR3 DNA is TGTGCCACCAGTGACCCCGGAAGGGGTGGAGAGACCCAGTACTTC.

This chain links TRBV30 with TRBJ2-3; 7 bases map to TRBD1. Germline V gives CDR1 GTSNPN, CDR2 SVGIG (reference sequence). Trimming took 3 bases from V and 2 from J; bases not matched to a gene: 11. This CDR3 is 16 amino acids long. DNA for the CDR3: TGTGCCTGGAGGAGAGGGGGCGCGGTTCTCACAGATACGCAGTATTTT. Its protein product is CAWRRGGAVLTDTQYF.

The chain combines TRBV28 with TRBJ1-4; 8 bases are a match to TRBD1. Per the germline V gene, CDR1 is MDHEN and CDR2 is SYDVKM. V shed 4 bases and J 3 bases; nucleotides not matched to a gene: 7. The CDR3 has 16 amino acids. CDR3 bases: TGTGCCAGCAGTTCTTCCAGGGGGCCTCCTAATGAAAAACTGTTTTTT. Translating it yields CASSSSRGPPNEKLFF.

V and J are TRBV11-3 and TRBJ2-3, with 8 bases aligning to TRBD2. The junction had 7 bases not matched to a gene; V was cut back by 5 bases and J by 6 bases. The CDR3 totals 14 residues. Germline-derived CDR1 and CDR2 are SGHNT and YENEEA. CDR3 bases: TGTGCCAGCAGCACAACTAGCGGCGGGGATACGCAGTATTTT. Translation: CASSTTSGGDTQYF.

The gene calls are TRBV5-1 and TRBJ2-3, with 7 bases aligning to TRBD1. With 0 bases clipped from V and 2 bases from J, the junction kept 3 bases outside the gene matches. Germline CDR1 SGHRS, CDR2 YFSETQ. The CDR3 consists of 15 residues. As DNA, the CDR3 is TGCGCCAGCAGCTTGGAACAGGGGATCACAGATACGCAGTATTTT. This encodes CASSLEQGITDTQYF.

This clone was found once. The CDR3: CASSERTEETQYF. The CDR3 DNA reads TGCGCCAGCAGCGAGAGGACGGAAGAGACCCAGTACTTC. V usage is TRBV5-1 and J usage is TRBJ2-5; no clear D. There are 13 residues in the CDR3. V lost 4 bases and J lost 3, with 10 bases in between. CDR1 and CDR2 from the germline V gene are SGHRS and YFSETQ.

CDR3 sequence: CASSVDLAETDTQYF. The CDR3 nucleotides read TGTGCCAGCAGCGTAGACCTAGCGGAGACAGATACGCAGTATTTT. The chain is built from TRBV9 and TRBJ2-3; 7 bases fit TRBD2. V lost 0 bases to trimming and J lost 3 bases; unmatched junction nucleotides: 4. Germline V gene data show CDR1 as SGDLS and CDR2 as YYNGEE. The CDR3 consists of 15 residues.

The chain has TRBV6-5 and TRBJ1-2; D unresolved. With 6 bases removed from V and 8 bases from J, the gap between germline ends came to 22 bases. The CDR3 consists of 15 residues. Germline V gene data show CDR1 as MNHEY and CDR2 as SVGAGI. In DNA form, the CDR3 reads TGTGCCAGCAGCCCCCCGGCGGGAGGGAAGCGCGGCTACACCTTC. It yields the protein CASSPPAGGKRGYTF.

V is TRBV6-6 and J is TRBJ2-7; TRBD2 might be the D (5 bases). From germline, CDR1 is MNHNY and CDR2 SVGAGI (reference sequence). Trimming pared 4 bases from V and 0 bases from J, leaving 7 bases between. The CDR3 is 13 residues long. The CDR3 DNA follows: TGTGCCAGCAGTTGGGAGTCCTCCTACGAGCAGTACTTC. The encoded protein is CASSWESSYEQYF.